The 2 T cell receptor beta chains in this list originate from one sample, sequenced in a study of blood T cells in healthy people across ages (dated by TCRdb to about 2015). The library was produced with 5' RACE. Sequencing was performed on an Illumina HiSeq 2500. The second PCR ran for roughly 7 to 12 cycles and used a J-beta primer mix along with a sample-barcoded 5' primer. TCRdb redid the processing of the public reads, applying fastp at Q25 and MiXCR, and retained in-frame beta chains. Every distinct CDR3 protein forms one entry, paired with its most common genes and DNA. For this sample there are some 920,000 distinct CDR3 sequences; about 51% appear just once. About a fifth of the sample is held by the ten biggest clonotypes. Sequenced input: blood. The source of these receptors is a woman aged 55-70 years in good health.

A few counts support this clonotype. As DNA, the CDR3 is TGTGCCAGCAGTTTACCGGAGAGGGGTGAGACCCAGTACTTC. As protein: CASSLPERGETQYF. J is TRBJ2-5 and V is TRBV12-3 or TRBV12-4; D is tentatively TRBD1 or TRBD2 (5 bases each). The CDR3 extends over 14 amino acids. Trimming cost V 2 bases and J 5 bases, with 12 bases left between them.

The J gene is TRBJ2-5, the V gene TRBV10-1; D unresolved. The J call may be mistaken, given a closer DNA end match to TRBJ2-7. The CDR3 length is 16 residues. The germline CDR1 and CDR2 sequences are WNHNN and SYGVQD (reference sequence). Here the CDR3 DNA reads TGCGCCAGCAGTGATCGTTTTATACTATCCCAGAACGAGCAGTACTTC. Translated: CASSDRFILSQNEQYF.